These 22 T cell receptor beta chains originate from one sample sequenced in a study of radiotherapy plus CTLA-4 blockade in lung cancer. Sequencing used immunoSEQ multiplex PCR; TCRdb keeps in-frame clones, though not all of them. The repertoire holds over 100,000 clones, about 87% seen once, with 5.5% to 8% in the top ten. The sample was peripheral blood, taken from a patient treated with radiotherapy plus ipilimumab. The receptors were gathered from a human donor with non-small cell lung cancer that progressed on radiotherapy plus ipilimumab.

This rearrangement joins TRBV19 to TRBJ2-5; D ambiguous. Germline CDR1 LNHDA, CDR2 SQIVND (reference sequence). The CDR3 consists of 12 residues. V gave up 5 bases and J gave up 3 bases, with 7 bases separating them. The DNA of the CDR3 is TGTGCCAGTAGTGTGACGGAAGAGACCCAGTACTTC. Amino acid sequence: CASSVTEETQYF.

This chain uses TRBV5-1 with TRBJ1-1, with 7 bases identical to TRBD1. J lost 0 bases, V lost 5 bases, and 7 bases had no gene match. Germline V CDR1 and CDR2: SGHRS, YFSETQ. CDR3 length: 15 residues. CDR3 coding DNA: TGCGCCAGCAGTTCCCGACAGGGCCTGAACACTGAAGCTTTCTTT. This sequence encodes CASSSRQGLNTEAFF. The full variable domain, with the rest looked up from reference TRBV5-1 and TRBJ1-1, is KAGVTQTPRYLIKTRGQQVTLSCSPISGHRSVSWYQQTPGQGLQFLFEYFSETQRNKGNFPGRFSGRQFSNSRSEMNVSTLELGDSALYLCASSSRQGLNTEAFFGQGTRLTVV.

The chain's CDR3 is CSVGYTGELFF. The CDR3 DNA follows: TGCAGCGTTGGGTACACCGGGGAGCTGTTTTTT. J is TRBJ2-2 and V is TRBV29-1; D remains ambiguous. Per germline, CDR1 SQVTM and CDR2 ANQGSEA. Trimming took off 4 bases at V and 3 bases at J, with 3 bases between the two ends. There are 11 residues in the CDR3.

The chain couples TRBV30 to TRBJ2-2; perhaps TRBD2 as D (5 bases). Looked up from germline, CDR1 is GTSNPN and CDR2 is SVGIG (reference sequence). The CDR3 contains 14 residues. Trimming removed 0 bases from V and 2 bases from J, with 7 bases in between. The CDR3 coding sequence is TGTGCCTGGAGTGTAGGAGGAAACACCGGGGAGCTGTTTTTT. This codes for CAWSVGGNTGELFF.

The chain recombines TRBV19 with TRBJ2-2; 9 bases align to TRBD1. Germline CDR1 is LNHDA and CDR2 is SQIVND (reference sequence). The CDR3 is 14 amino acids. V trimming: 5 bases; J trimming: 7 bases; junction bases outside the gene matches: 5. CDR3 sequence reads: CASSSGTGFGELFF. DNA of the CDR3: TGTGCCAGTAGTTCCGGGACAGGGTTCGGGGAGCTGTTTTTT. Drawing the rest from reference TRBV19 and TRBJ2-2, the complete variable domain is DGGITQSPKYLFRKEGQNVTLSCEQNLNHDAMYWYRQDPGQGLRLIYYSQIVNDFQKGDIAEGYSVSREKKESFPLTVTSAQKNPTAFYLCASSSGTGFGELFFGEGSRLTVL.

The gene calls are TRBV29-1 and TRBJ2-3, with D possibly being TRBD2 (6 bases). Trimming removed 4 bases at V and 4 bases at J, with 9 bases between. The CDR3 has 12 residues. Germline assignment: CDR1 SQVTM and CDR2 ANQGSEA. CDR3 sequence reads: CSVGLVSDTQYF. CDR3 nucleotide sequence: TGCAGCGTTGGACTAGTGTCAGATACGCAGTATTTT.

The genes are TRBV19 and TRBJ2-1; 11 nucleotides line up with TRBD2. J was trimmed by 4 bases and V by 5 bases; bases with no gene match: 4. Germline V gives CDR1 LNHDA, CDR2 SQIVND (reference sequence). This CDR3 has 15 amino acids. The CDR3 nucleotides read TGTGCCAGTAGTCCCCGGACTAGCGGGTACAATGAGCAGTTCTTC. Its protein product is CASSPRTSGYNEQFF.

This clone was observed a handful of times. This chain links TRBV5-8 with TRBJ1-2; D might be TRBD1 (5 bases). Germline V gene sequence: CDR1 SGHTS, CDR2 YDEGEE. The CDR3 runs to 16 residues. Trimming cost V 4 bases and J 0 bases, with 16 bases left between them. The CDR3 DNA is TGTGCCAGCAGCGAGGGACGGGACGGAGCTAACTATGGCTACACCTTC. Protein product: CASSEGRDGANYGYTF.

The gene calls are TRBV27 and TRBJ2-5; 10 positions match TRBD2. The V gene end was trimmed by 5 bases and the J gene end by 2 bases; junction bases not matched to a gene: 5. The CDR3 contains 15 residues. Per germline, CDR1 MNHEY and CDR2 SMNVEV (reference sequence). The CDR3, as DNA: TGTGCCAGCAGTCGATCAGCGGGAGGGCAAGAGACCCAGTACTTC. Amino acids: CASSRSAGGQETQYF.

The chain couples TRBV7-6 to TRBJ2-7; D may be TRBD1 or TRBD2 (5 bases each). Germline CDR1 reads SGHVS; CDR2 reads FNYEAQ. V was trimmed by 2 bases and J by 3 bases, leaving 11 bases between them. This CDR3 contains 14 residues. The CDR3 spells CASSLYGTGYEQYF. CDR3 in DNA: TGTGCCAGCAGCTTATACGGGACGGGCTACGAGCAGTACTTC.

The V and J genes are TRBV4-2 and TRBJ2-5; 11 bases map to TRBD2. Germline loops: CDR1 LGHNA, CDR2 YNFKEQ. The CDR3 runs 19 residues. Germline trimming cut 5 bases from V and 4 bases from J; bases unmatched to any gene: 18. In DNA form, the CDR3 reads TGTGCCAGCAGCTCGGGCGGGGCGACTAGCGGGGTTTGGGGAGAGACCCAGTACTTC. Its translation: CASSSGGATSGVWGETQYF.

This chain joins TRBV7-8 and TRBJ1-1; D might be TRBD1 (5 bases). The CDR3 covers 16 residues. Germline V gene lookup returns CDR1 SGHVS and CDR2 FQNEAQ. V was trimmed by 1 base and J by 0 bases, leaving 12 bases between them. This CDR3 reads CASSLEAGPMNTEAFF. The CDR3 DNA is TGTGCCAGCAGCTTAGAGGCAGGGCCAATGAACACTGAAGCTTTCTTT.

In regard to this clone: One end of the junction varies from germline; a read error may be responsible. This chain joins TRBV7-2 and TRBJ2-1; the match to TRBD2 covers 7 bases. The CDR3 sequence is 16 residues long. Germline loops: CDR1 SGHTA, CDR2 FQGNSA. As DNA, the CDR3 is TGTGCCAGCAGCCTAGCGATAGCGGGCTGGTACAATGAGCAGTTCTTC. Translated, it gives CASSLAIAGWYNEQFF.

The chain couples TRBV7-6 to TRBJ1-1, with D possibly being TRBD1 (5 bases). The CDR3 covers 15 residues. Germline V gene sequence: CDR1 SGHVS, CDR2 FNYEAQ. Trimming removed 5 bases at V and 3 bases at J, with 16 bases between. The CDR3 bases are TGTGCCAGCAGCGTACAGCCAGGGTGGGACACTGAAGCTTTCTTT. It yields the protein CASSVQPGWDTEAFF.

V gene TRBV5-1 combines with J gene TRBJ2-5; D is uncertain. Germline V gene lookup returns CDR1 SGHRS and CDR2 YFSETQ. Between the trimmed V and J ends, which lost 3 bases and 1 base, there was a span of 13 bases. There are 15 residues in the CDR3. The CDR3 coding sequence is TGCGCCAGCAGCTCGATAGATGGCCTCCAAGAGACCCAGTACTTC. It codes for CASSSIDGLQETQYF.

This clone appeared a single time. The chain employs TRBV7-9 and TRBJ2-6; the D gene is possibly TRBD2 (5 bases). The CDR3 sequence is 14 residues long. V lost 5 bases, J lost 7 bases, and 12 bases lay in between. CDR1 and CDR2 (germline): SEHNR, FQNEAQ (reference sequence). The CDR3 region is CASSLIRGANVLTF. The DNA of the CDR3 is TGTGCCAGCAGCCTGATCCGGGGAGCCAACGTCCTGACTTTC. Filled out from reference TRBV7-9 and TRBJ2-6, the complete variable domain reads DTGVSQNPRHKITKRGQNVTFRCDPISEHNRLYWYRQTLGQGPEFLTYFQNEAQLEKSRLLSDRFSAERPKGSFSTLEIQRTEQGDSAMYLCASSLIRGANVLTFGAGSRLTVL.

This chain joins TRBV11-2 and TRBJ2-7; 10 bases align to TRBD2. The CDR3 consists of 15 residues. V shed 5 bases and J 4 bases; nucleotides not matched to a gene: 8. Germline values: CDR1 SGHAT, CDR2 FQNNGV. The CDR3 sequence: CASSPASGRIYEQYF. DNA of the CDR3: TGTGCCAGCAGCCCAGCTAGCGGGAGAATATACGAGCAGTACTTC. Supplemented by reference TRBV11-2 and TRBJ2-7, the full variable domain reads EAGVAQSPRYKIIEKRQSVAFWCNPISGHATLYWYQQILGQGPKLLIQFQNNGVVDDSQLPKDRFSAERLKGVDSTLKIQPAKLEDSAVYLCASSPASGRIYEQYFGPGTRLTVT.

The chain carries TRBV19 and TRBJ1-2; D remains unclear. The germline V gene encodes CDR1 LNHDA and CDR2 SQIVND (reference sequence). Trimming took 3 bases from V and 2 from J, leaving 13 bases between them. This CDR3 contains 15 residues. The CDR3 protein is CASSILNSRNYGYTF. CDR3 nucleotide sequence: TGTGCCAGTAGTATTTTAAACAGTAGAAACTATGGCTACACCTTC. Together with reference TRBV19 and TRBJ1-2, the CDR3 gives the full variable domain: DGGITQSPKYLFRKEGQNVTLSCEQNLNHDAMYWYRQDPGQGLRLIYYSQIVNDFQKGDIAEGYSVSREKKESFPLTVTSAQKNPTAFYLCASSILNSRNYGYTFGSGTRLTVV.

This chain connects TRBV6-6 to TRBJ2-3; unclear D gene. Germline CDR1 MNHNY, CDR2 SVGAGI (reference sequence). The CDR3 is made up of 12 amino acids. The germline V and J ends were trimmed by 6 bases and 0 bases, with 4 bases remaining between them. In DNA form, the CDR3 reads TGTGCCAGCAGGGAGAGCACAGATACGCAGTATTTT. This translates into CASRESTDTQYF.

V gene TRBV19 combines with J gene TRBJ1-2; no reliable D call. Germline CDR1 LNHDA, CDR2 SQIVND (reference sequence). This CDR3 has 13 residues. V was pared by 4 bases and J by 6 bases, with 12 bases between. The CDR3 sequence is CASSTRLADGYTF. The CDR3 DNA is TGTGCCAGTAGTACTCGGCTGGCGGATGGCTACACCTTC.

The count of this clone is one. The V and J genes are TRBV6-5 and TRBJ1-1, with D possibly TRBD1 on 5 matching bases. This CDR3 has 15 residues. The V and J ends lost 5 bases and 6 bases respectively, with 19 bases between them. Looked up from germline, CDR1 is MNHEY and CDR2 is SVGAGI. CDR3 sequence (DNA): TGTGCCAGCAGTAAAGGACGGGGGGTTCACGCTGAAGCTTTCTTT. Translated, it gives CASSKGRGVHAEAFF.

V is TRBV9 and J is TRBJ1-1; D remains ambiguous. Germline V lookup: CDR1 SGDLS, CDR2 YYNGEE. CDR3 length: 14 residues. V was cut by 3 bases and J by 2 bases, with 11 bases left in between. The CDR3 DNA follows: TGTGCCAGCAGCGCGGGATTTACAAACACTGAAGCTTTCTTT. Amino acids: CASSAGFTNTEAFF.